The sequence of this T cell receptor beta chain was determined in a study of T-cell reconstitution after alpha-beta-depleted transplantation in children. The TCRbeta library was prepared with unique molecular identifiers. From the PCR reads, TCRdb called clonotypes with MiXCR, one entry per CDR3 protein. The sample has roughly 610,000 distinct CDR3 sequences, about 10% seen once. CDR3 length: 17 amino acids. V was cut by 1 base and J by 3 bases, with 18 bases left in between. Germline CDR1 and CDR2: SGHAT and FQNNGV. The source was PBMCs from the stem cell graft donor, collected from the stem cell graft. The receptor was derived from a human donor who donated a stem cell graft to a child with acute myeloid leukemia. This sequence joins TRBV11-2 and TRBJ1-1; tentatively, D is TRBD1 (5 bases). The CDR3 spells CASSLGGWGVRDTEAFF. The CDR3 DNA is TGTGCCAGCAGCTTAGGGGGTTGGGGGGTTCGGGACACTGAAGCTTTCTTT. Variable domain in full (rest from reference TRBV11-2 and TRBJ1-1): EAGVAQSPRYKIIEKRQSVAFWCNPISGHATLYWYQQILGQGPKLLIQFQNNGVVDDSQLPKDRFSAERLKGVDSTLKIQPAKLEDSAVYLCASSLGGWGVRDTEAFFGQGTRLTVV.